This T cell receptor beta chain was documented in a study of CD8+ T cells in alopecia areata. For the study at large: Patients received oral tofacitinib, 5 to 10 mg twice daily, for moderate-to-severe alopecia areata.

The V gene's germline CDR1 is SGHAT and CDR2 FQDESV (reference sequence). This CDR3 comprises 14 residues. Trimming cost V 6 bases and J 5 bases, with 16 bases left between them. Documented treatment: oral pan-JAK inhibitor, 5-10 mg twice daily. Sequencing relied on a cDNA template that was reverse transcribed from extracted RNA. TCRdb's copy holds only in-frame clones and misses some; the assay was immunoSEQ multiplex PCR. The sample lists 200,000 to 250,000 clones, over 40% occurring once. The chain recombines TRBV11-1 with TRBJ2-5; TRBD1 is a possible D gene (5 bases). Sequencing used CD4+ T cells sorted from blood, obtained at approximately week 36, from a patient treated with tofacitinib. This clonotype was sampled from a human donor with alopecia areata. CDR3 nucleotides: TGTGCCAGCAGTTCTATTCTCCACAGGGAGACCCAGTACTTC. Translating gives CASSSILHRETQYF.